The rows below give T cell receptor beta chains drawn from one sample of a study of T cells in Graves' hyperthyroidism and ophthalmopathy. TCRdb called the multiplex PCR reads again in MiXCR, with one record for every CDR3 protein. The sample includes about 400,000 distinct CDR3 sequences, around an eighth of them seen just once. The sample comprised blood. The receptors stem from a middle-aged man with Graves' ophthalmopathy. Both conserved end residues are part of each CDR3. The D gene is left open where the match is weak. Size is stated for part of the rows, as once, few or many counts, or as a class when the clone is expanded.

many	TRBD2	TRBV20-1	TRBJ2-3	CSARDGGSTTDTQYF	TGCAGTGCTAGAGATGGCGGGAGTACCACAGATACGCAGTATTTT
many	.	TRBV11-3	TRBJ1-1	CASSRSGVGTEAFF	TGTGCCAGCAGCCGGAGCGGTGTCGGGACTGAAGCTTTCTTT
many	.	TRBV15	TRBJ1-1	CATSTGQNTEAFF	TGTGCCACCAGCACAGGACAGAACACTGAAGCTTTCTTT
many	.	TRBV18	TRBJ2-5	CASSPQGQAVQETQYF	TGTGCCAGCTCACCACAGGGGCAAGCGGTCCAAGAGACCCAGTACTTC
few	.	TRBV3-1	TRBJ1-5	CASSQDRRANQPQHF	TGTGCCAGCAGCCAAGATCGCAGGGCTAATCAGCCCCAGCATTTT
many	.	TRBV7-2	TRBJ2-5	CASSLQPPMETQYF	TGTGCCAGCAGCTTACAACCGCCGATGGAGACCCAGTACTTC
many	TRBD2	TRBV24-1	TRBJ2-5	CATSDRRLAQGSLPQETQYF	TGTGCCACCAGTGACCGACGACTAGCCCAAGGCAGTCTCCCACAAGAGACCCAGTACTTC
many	.	TRBV7-9	TRBJ2-7	CASSYLASYEQYF	TGTGCCAGCAGTTACTTAGCCTCCTACGAGCAGTACTTC
many	TRBD1	TRBV20-1	TRBJ1-5	CSARTGLNQPQHF	TGCAGTGCAAGGACAGGGCTGAATCAGCCCCAGCATTTT
many	TRBD1	TRBV20-1	TRBJ2-1	CSARDRTGYNEQFF	TGCAGTGCTAGAGATAGGACAGGTTACAATGAGCAGTTCTTC
.	.	TRBV20-1	TRBJ2-3	CSARDWSPPLTDTQYF	TGCAGTGCTAGAGATTGGTCCCCTCCCCTGACAGATACGCAGTATTTT
few	.	TRBV24-1	TRBJ2-6	CATSDLRSTDGANVLTF	TGTGCCACCAGTGATTTGCGTAGCACGGACGGGGCCAACGTCCTGACTTTC
few	.	TRBV29-1	TRBJ1-4	CSGSRDRLGEKLFF	TGCAGCGGCAGCAGGGATAGACTAGGCGAAAAACTGTTTTTT
many	.	TRBV11-2	TRBJ1-5	CASSQHPGTGVNQPQHF	TGTGCCAGCAGCCAACATCCGGGAACAGGCGTCAATCAGCCCCAGCATTTT
many	TRBD2	TRBV29-1	TRBJ2-1	CSVVGRLAVYNEQFF	TGCAGCGTCGTGGGGCGACTAGCGGTTTACAATGAGCAGTTCTTC
many	TRBD2	TRBV19	TRBJ2-2	CASSKGLAGTGELFF	TGTGCCAGTAGCAAGGGACTAGCAGGGACCGGGGAGCTGTTTTTT
.	.	TRBV6-1	TRBJ2-4	CASSTNPPNIQYF	TGTGCCAGCAGTACCAACCCCCCAAACATTCAGTACTTC
few	TRBD2	TRBV7-9	TRBJ2-1	CASSPGLASYEQFF	TGTGCCAGCAGCCCGGGACTAGCGTCCTATGAGCAGTTCTTC
many	.	TRBV28	TRBJ2-1	CASSLSPPSNEQFF	TGTGCCAGCAGTTTATCCCCTCCCTCGAATGAGCAGTTCTTC
many	TRBD1	TRBV11-2	TRBJ2-7	CASSGERGRVREQYF	TGTGCCAGCAGCGGGGAGAGGGGGCGAGTGAGAGAGCAGTACTTC
many	TRBD2	TRBV20-1	TRBJ2-5	CSASSLAGGRYLQETQYF	TGCAGTGCTAGTAGCCTAGCGGGAGGGCGTTATTTGCAAGAGACCCAGTACTTC
few	TRBD1	TRBV6-5	TRBJ1-4	CASSYRGQRNEKLFF	TGTGCCAGCAGTTACAGGGGACAGAGAAATGAAAAACTGTTTTTT